A single sample is the source of the 8 T cell receptor beta chains below, sequenced in a study of vaccination effects on CD4 cells after COVID-19. These receptors have no known antigen. ViraFEST used viral peptide pools to expand antigen-specific CD4+ T cells before sequencing. Subsequent to a culture period of around eleven days, CD4+ T cells were isolated. Assay: immunoSEQ multiplex PCR; the TCRdb copy retains only in-frame clones and omits some. The sample gives about 8,000 clones, about four fifths of which show up once; 10% to 15% is in the top ten. The sequencing used CD4+ T cells from PBMCs cultured with HCoV-229E spike peptides, collected before COVID-19 vaccination. The receptors derive from a human donor who received a COVID-19 vaccine.

The V and J genes are TRBV6-5 and TRBJ2-7; maybe TRBD1 (5 bases). Germline CDR1 is MNHEY and CDR2 is SVGAGI. The CDR3 spans 13 residues. The germline V and J ends were trimmed by 7 bases and 2 bases, with 12 bases remaining between them. The CDR3 reads CASTPDNTYEQYF. CDR3 in DNA: TGTGCCAGCACGCCGGACAATACCTACGAGCAGTACTTC.

This clone occurred once. This chain joins TRBV7-2 and TRBJ1-1, with 10 bases identical to TRBD1. Germline trimming cut 5 bases from V and 0 bases from J; bases unmatched to any gene: 12. The CDR3 totals 18 residues. The V gene's germline CDR1 is SGHTA and CDR2 FQGNSA. In DNA form, the CDR3 reads TGTGCCAGCAGCCCGTTGGGCGGGACAGGGGTTATGAACACTGAAGCTTTCTTT. The encoded protein is CASSPLGGTGVMNTEAFF. The variable domain in full, completed from reference TRBV7-2 and TRBJ1-1, reads GAGVSQSPSNKVTEKGKDVELRCDPISGHTALYWYRQSLGQGLEFLIYFQGNSAPDKSGLPSDRFSAERTGGSVSTLTIQRTQQEDSAVYLCASSPLGGTGVMNTEAFFGQGTRLTVV.

V and J are TRBV5-4 and TRBJ2-3; D gene ambiguous. With 5 bases removed from V and 0 bases from J, the gap between germline ends came to 10 bases. Germline V gives CDR1 SGHNT, CDR2 YYREEE (reference sequence). The CDR3 totals 14 residues. The CDR3 coding sequence is TGTGCCAGCAGTCCTGTGGACAGCACAGATACGCAGTATTTT. Translating gives CASSPVDSTDTQYF.

This clone occurred once. The chain has TRBV6-6 and TRBJ2-1; no reliable D call. The CDR3 extends over 14 amino acids. The germline CDR1 and CDR2 sequences are MNHNY and SVGAGI (reference sequence). V shed 2 bases and J shed 4 bases, with 9 bases lying between them. The CDR3 coding sequence is TGTGCCAGCAGTTACGCGGCAGTGTACAATGAGCAGTTCTTC. The encoded protein is CASSYAAVYNEQFF.

This clone came up a few times. V usage is TRBV3-1 (or the pseudogene TRBV3-2) and J usage is TRBJ1-6; D is uncertain. Germline V gene data show CDR1 as LGHDT and CDR2 as YNNKEL (reference sequence). This CDR3 has 12 residues. The ends were cut back, 6 bases at V and 6 bases at J, with 6 bases in the middle. Written as DNA, the CDR3 is TGTGCCAGCAGACAGACTAATTCACCCCTCCACTTT. Translated, it gives CASRQTNSPLHF.

This chain uses TRBV27 with TRBJ1-5, with TRBD1 as a possible D gene (5 bases). Germline loops: CDR1 MNHEY, CDR2 SMNVEV (reference sequence). V shed 5 bases and J shed 2 bases, with 10 bases lying between them. The CDR3 totals 14 residues. CDR3 coding DNA: TGTGCCAGCAGTAACCAGGGTCGCAATCAGCCCCAGCATTTT. Its translation: CASSNQGRNQPQHF.

The J gene is TRBJ1-2, the V gene TRBV5-4; D is unclear. With 4 bases removed from V and 3 bases from J, the gap between germline ends came to 16 bases. The CDR3 contains 15 residues. Germline CDR1 is SGHNT and CDR2 is YYREEE (reference sequence). DNA for the CDR3: TGTGCCAGCAGCGCGGCCTTGGATGCTTACTATGGCTACACCTTC. Protein: CASSAALDAYYGYTF.

The J gene is TRBJ2-5, the V gene TRBV5-4; possibly TRBD1 for D (6 bases). Between the trimmed V and J ends, which lost 2 bases and 2 bases, there was a span of 10 bases. The CDR3 consists of 14 residues. The germline CDR1 and CDR2 sequences are SGHNT and YYREEE (reference sequence). In DNA, the CDR3 is TGTGCCAGCAGCTTACAGGGAGCTCAAGAGACCCAGTACTTC. It specifies CASSLQGAQETQYF.